This T cell receptor (beta chain) was identified in a study of blood T cells in healthy people across ages. For this clonotype: As yet, its antigen is unknown.

A second roughly 6 to 12 cycle PCR used barcoded and J-beta primers. TCRdb re-called the 5' RACE reads through MiXCR, storing one row per CDR3 protein. The data show some 900,000 distinct CDR3 sequences, around 49% seen once. There are 12 residues in the CDR3. CDR1 and CDR2 (germline): SQVTM, ANQGSEA. V shed 6 bases and J 5 bases; nucleotides not matched to a gene: 6. Study findings and constraints: Unknown CMV status may confound age-related changes in expanded clones.

V usage is TRBV29-1 and J usage is TRBJ1-1, with 7 bases that match TRBD1. Sample: blood. This receptor was obtained from a man aged 25 to 45 in good health. As DNA, the CDR3 is TGCAGCGTCGGTGACAGGGATACTGAAGCTTTCTTT. Residues: CSVGDRDTEAFF.